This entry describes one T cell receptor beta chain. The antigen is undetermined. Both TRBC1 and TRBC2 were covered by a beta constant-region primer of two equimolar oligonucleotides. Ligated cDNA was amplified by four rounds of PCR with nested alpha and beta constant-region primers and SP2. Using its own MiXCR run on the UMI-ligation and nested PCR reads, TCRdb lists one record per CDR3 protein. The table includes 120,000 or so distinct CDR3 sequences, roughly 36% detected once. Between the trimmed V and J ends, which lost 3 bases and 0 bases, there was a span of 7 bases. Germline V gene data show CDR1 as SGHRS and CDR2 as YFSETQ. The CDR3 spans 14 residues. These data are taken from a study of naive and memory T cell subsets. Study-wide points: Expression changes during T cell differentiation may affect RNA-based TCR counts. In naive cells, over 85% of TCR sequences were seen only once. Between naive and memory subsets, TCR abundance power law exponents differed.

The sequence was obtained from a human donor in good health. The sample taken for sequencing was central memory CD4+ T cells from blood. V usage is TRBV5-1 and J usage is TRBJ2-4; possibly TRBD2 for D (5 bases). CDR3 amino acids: CASSSGVAKNIQYF. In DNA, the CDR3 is TGCGCCAGCAGCTCCGGGGTAGCCAAAAACATTCAGTACTTC. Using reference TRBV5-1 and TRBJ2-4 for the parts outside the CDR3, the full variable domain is KAGVTQTPRYLIKTRGQQVTLSCSPISGHRSVSWYQQTPGQGLQFLFEYFSETQRNKGNFPGRFSGRQFSNSRSEMNVSTLELGDSALYLCASSSGVAKNIQYFGAGTRLSVL.